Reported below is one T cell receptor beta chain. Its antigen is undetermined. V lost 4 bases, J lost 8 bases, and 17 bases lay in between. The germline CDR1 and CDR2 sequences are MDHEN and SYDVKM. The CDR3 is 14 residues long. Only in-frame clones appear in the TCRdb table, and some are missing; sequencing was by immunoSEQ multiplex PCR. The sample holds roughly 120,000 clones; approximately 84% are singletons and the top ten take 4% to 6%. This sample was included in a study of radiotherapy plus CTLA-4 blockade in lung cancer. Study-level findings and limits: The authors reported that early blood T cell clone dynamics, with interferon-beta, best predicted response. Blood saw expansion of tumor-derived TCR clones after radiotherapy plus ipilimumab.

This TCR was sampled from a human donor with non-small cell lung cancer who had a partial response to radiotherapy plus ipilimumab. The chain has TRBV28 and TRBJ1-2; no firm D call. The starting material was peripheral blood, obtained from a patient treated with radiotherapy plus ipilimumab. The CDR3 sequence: CASSSQTPREGYTF. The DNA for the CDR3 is TGTGCCAGCAGTTCCCAGACCCCGAGGGAAGGCTACACCTTC.